Listed here are 27 T cell receptor beta chains from one sample, sequenced in a study of blood T cell repertoires in COVID-19. Clones were read by immunoSEQ multiplex PCR, and TCRdb kept only the in-frame ones, dropping some. The sample holds about 180,000 clones, approximately 84% seen once. The sequenced sample consisted of PBMCs or T cells enriched from blood (not recorded which). The receptors here all came from a woman between 35 and 50 years old with acute COVID-19.

This clone was recorded only once. V usage is TRBV7-9 and J usage is TRBJ2-3, with 9 bases identical to TRBD1. The V and J ends lost 4 bases and 4 bases, in that order; junction bases with no gene match: 6. The CDR3 has 15 residues. Germline-derived CDR1 and CDR2 are SEHNR and FQNEAQ (reference sequence). CDR3 sequence reads: CASSSRTGEPDTQYF. The CDR3 nucleotides read TGTGCCAGCAGCTCCCGGACAGGGGAACCAGATACGCAGTATTTT.

The chain joins TRBV19 to TRBJ1-2; D gene unclear. Trimming took 9 bases from V and 5 from J, leaving 16 bases between them. Germline CDR1 reads LNHDA; CDR2 reads SQIVND (reference sequence). The length of the CDR3 is 13 residues. The CDR3 is CASRSPRRYGYTF. CDR3 DNA: TGTGCCAGCCGATCCCCTCGGAGATATGGCTACACCTTC. Looking up the rest from reference TRBV19 and TRBJ1-2 gives the full variable domain: DGGITQSPKYLFRKEGQNVTLSCEQNLNHDAMYWYRQDPGQGLRLIYYSQIVNDFQKGDIAEGYSVSREKKESFPLTVTSAQKNPTAFYLCASRSPRRYGYTFGSGTRLTVV.

This sequence joins TRBV11-3 and TRBJ2-2; TRBD2 matches 11 bases. The CDR3 extends over 16 amino acids. Germline V CDR1 and CDR2: SGHNT, YENEEA. V trimming: 4 bases; J trimming: 1 base; junction bases outside the gene matches: 2. CDR3 in amino acids: CASSWLAGGNTGELFF. The CDR3 DNA reads TGTGCCAGCAGCTGGCTAGCGGGGGGGAACACCGGGGAGCTGTTTTTT.

The rearrangement uses TRBV6-5 and TRBJ1-3, with TRBD1 identical over 9 bases. The CDR3 extends over 15 amino acids. The ends lost 8 bases at V and 1 base at J; junction bases unmatched: 6. Germline V gene lookup returns CDR1 MNHEY and CDR2 SVGAGI. The CDR3 bases are TGTGCCAGCCGTCCTGGACAGGGGTCTGGAAACACCATATATTTT. This codes for CASRPGQGSGNTIYF.

The chain links TRBV25-1 to TRBJ2-1, with TRBD2 matching over 9 bases. The CDR3 runs to 15 residues. The junction had 6 bases not matched to a gene; V was cut back by 2 bases and J by 7 bases. Germline loops: CDR1 MGHDK, CDR2 SYGVNS. In DNA form, the CDR3 reads TGTGCCAGCAGTGAAGGAGCGGGAGGTGGTAATGAGCAGTTCTTC. It translates to CASSEGAGGGNEQFF.

This chain uses TRBV29-1 with TRBJ2-3, with 7 bases matching TRBD2. Losses at the gene ends were 4 bases for V and 4 bases for J; bases not matched to a gene: 11. The V gene's germline CDR1 is SQVTM and CDR2 ANQGSEA. This CDR3 contains 15 residues. The CDR3 region has the DNA TGCAGCGTTGGGGAGGGCGGCGCGAGGCCAGATACGCAGTATTTT. This gives the protein CSVGEGGARPDTQYF.

The chain joins TRBV21-1 to TRBJ2-3; the table's TRBD2 call for D was not verified on the DNA. TRBV21-1 is noted as a pseudogene. The CDR3 runs 16 residues. The CDR3 DNA reads as TGTGCCAGCAGCTCCCGTCTCGGGCGGGGCACAGATACGCAGTATTTT. This sequence encodes CASSSRLGRGTDTQYF.

The chain is built from TRBV5-4 and TRBJ2-1, with TRBD2 as a possible D gene (6 bases). The germline V and J ends were trimmed by 2 bases and 8 bases, with 11 bases remaining between them. Germline V gives CDR1 SGHNT, CDR2 YYREEE (reference sequence). CDR3 size: 13 residues. The CDR3: CASSFPSAHEQFF. The CDR3 DNA sequence: TGTGCCAGCAGCTTTCCTAGCGCCCATGAGCAGTTCTTC.

The V and J genes are TRBV3-1 (or the pseudogene TRBV3-2) and TRBJ1-4; TRBD1 agrees at 9 bases. The CDR3 consists of 16 residues. J was trimmed by 5 bases and V by 1 base; bases with no gene match: 5. CDR1 LGHDT and CDR2 YNNKEL come from the germline V gene (reference sequence). The CDR3, as DNA: TGTGCCAGCAGCCAAGGGGGGGGACAGGGAAATGAAAAACTGTTTTTT. Residues: CASSQGGGQGNEKLFF.

The chain uses TRBV21-1 and TRBJ1-1; the table calls TRBD1, which could not be checked here. TRBV21-1 is deemed a pseudogene. This CDR3 spans 20 amino acids. For the CDR3, the DNA is TGTGCCAGCAGCAAACCTGACAGAGCCTGTGCCAATAAATCGAACACTGAAGCTTTCTTT. Amino acids: CASSKPDRACANKSNTEAFF.

This rearrangement joins TRBV27 to TRBJ2-1; TRBD2 aligns across 8 bases. Germline trimming cut 8 bases from V and 3 bases from J; bases unmatched to any gene: 9. This CDR3 is built from 15 residues. From germline, CDR1 is MNHEY and CDR2 SMNVEV (reference sequence). The CDR3 here is CASGPGGRGYNEQFF. The CDR3 DNA reads as TGTGCCAGCGGCCCGGGGGGGCGAGGCTACAATGAGCAGTTCTTC.

This clone was found a few times. The chain carries TRBV6-5 and TRBJ1-2; TRBD1 might be the D (6 bases). V lost 0 bases and J 8 bases, leaving 19 bases between the germline ends. Germline CDR1 MNHEY, CDR2 SVGAGI. The CDR3 consists of 16 residues. Here the CDR3 DNA reads TGTGCCAGCAGTTACTCGCCCCATACTACAGGGTCAGGCTACACCTTC. Translated: CASSYSPHTTGSGYTF.

The chain carries TRBV19 and TRBJ1-1; possible D gene TRBD1, 6 bases. Trimming pared 6 bases from V and 1 base from J, leaving 9 bases between. Germline-derived CDR1 and CDR2 are LNHDA and SQIVND (reference sequence). The CDR3 runs 13 residues. The CDR3 sequence is CASRGAGNTEAFF. The CDR3 coding sequence is TGTGCCAGTAGGGGGGCAGGGAACACTGAAGCTTTCTTT.

This clone came up a few times. The rearrangement joins TRBV5-1 to TRBJ2-3; 12 bases are a match to TRBD2. The CDR3 runs to 17 residues. J gave up 3 bases and V 3 bases, and 8 bases lay outside the gene matches. Germline V gene lookup returns CDR1 SGHRS and CDR2 YFSETQ. The CDR3 nucleotides are TGCGCCAGCAGCTCCATGACTAGCGGGAGAGGGACAGATACGCAGTATTTT. It specifies CASSSMTSGRGTDTQYF.

The CDR3 spells CASTLDGGLDNEKLFF. CDR3 DNA sequence: TGTGCCAGCACTCTCGATGGGGGACTTGATAATGAAAAACTGTTTTTT. The chain links TRBV2 to TRBJ1-4; a weak D match, TRBD1 (5 bases). Trimming removed 7 bases at V and 4 bases at J, with 19 bases between. The CDR3 covers 16 residues. Germline V gene sequence: CDR1 SNHLY, CDR2 FYNNEI.

The chain recombines TRBV6-5 with TRBJ1-4; 7 nucleotides match TRBD1. With 5 bases clipped from V and 6 bases from J, the junction kept 6 bases outside the gene matches. Germline V gene data show CDR1 as MNHEY and CDR2 as SVGAGI. The CDR3 sequence is 14 residues long. DNA for the CDR3: TGTGCCAGCAGTAACCAGGGGGAGGATGAAAAACTGTTTTTT. Amino acids: CASSNQGEDEKLFF.

The rearrangement joins TRBV15 to TRBJ2-3; 12 nucleotides match TRBD2. Per germline, CDR1 LNHNV and CDR2 YYDKDF (reference sequence). After removal of 0 bases from V and 8 bases from J, the junction contained 6 bases not matched to a gene. The CDR3 length is 16 residues. The CDR3 is CATSRDRLAGVSTQYF. Here the CDR3 DNA reads TGTGCCACCAGCAGAGATCGACTAGCGGGAGTGTCTACGCAGTATTTT.

The chain links TRBV5-1 to TRBJ2-3; the match to TRBD1 covers 7 bases. CDR1 and CDR2 from the germline V gene are SGHRS and YFSETQ. The CDR3 extends over 15 amino acids. The trim removed 1 base at V and 7 bases at J, leaving 9 bases unmatched. The CDR3 sequence is CASSLFQGVSNTQYF. Here the CDR3 DNA reads TGCGCCAGCAGCTTGTTCCAGGGGGTATCTAATACGCAGTATTTT. Combining the CDR3 with reference TRBV5-1 and TRBJ2-3 gives the whole variable domain KAGVTQTPRYLIKTRGQQVTLSCSPISGHRSVSWYQQTPGQGLQFLFEYFSETQRNKGNFPGRFSGRQFSNSRSEMNVSTLELGDSALYLCASSLFQGVSNTQYFGPGTRLTVL.

This chain uses TRBV5-4 with TRBJ2-3; TRBD1 matches 7 bases. Germline trimming cut 4 bases from V and 3 bases from J; bases unmatched to any gene: 8. This CDR3 comprises 15 residues. Germline-derived CDR1 and CDR2 are SGHNT and YYREEE (reference sequence). The CDR3 coding sequence is TGTGCCAGCAGCCTGGGACCGACAGGGACAGATACGCAGTATTTT. Protein sequence: CASSLGPTGTDTQYF.

The chain uses TRBV11-2 and TRBJ2-1; TRBD2 matches at 12 bases. The length of the CDR3 is 18 residues. In germline, CDR1 is SGHAT, CDR2 FQNNGV. V shed 2 bases, J shed 0 bases, and the junction held 5 bases outside the gene matches. The CDR3 loop is CASSLRTSGTSSYNEQFF. The CDR3 DNA reads as TGTGCCAGCAGCTTAAGGACTAGCGGGACTAGCTCCTACAATGAGCAGTTCTTC.

The genes are TRBV2 and TRBJ2-7, with D maybe TRBD1 (6 bases). Germline lookup yields CDR1 SNHLY and CDR2 FYNNEI. CDR3 length: 12 amino acids. V was pared by 5 bases and J by 6 bases, with 11 bases between. This chain's CDR3 is CASSPQGAEQYV. The CDR3 DNA reads TGTGCCAGCAGTCCACAGGGAGCCGAGCAGTACGTC.

The chain links TRBV27 to TRBJ2-7; D remains unclear. Trimming stripped 6 bases from V and 0 bases from J, with 9 bases between. Looked up from germline, CDR1 is MNHEY and CDR2 is SMNVEV (reference sequence). The CDR3 has 13 amino acids. The CDR3 nucleotides read TGTGCCAGCAGCCCACTGAGCTCCTACGAGCAGTACTTC. Translation gives CASSPLSSYEQYF.

This clone appeared once. The J gene is TRBJ2-2, the V gene TRBV5-1, with TRBD1 identical over 7 bases. The CDR3 length is 14 residues. CDR1 and CDR2 (germline): SGHRS, YFSETQ. V was clipped by 5 bases and J by 6 bases; unmatched bases: 7. The CDR3, as DNA: TGCGCCAGCAGACGGACAGGTCTAGCCGGGGAGCTGTTTTTT. Protein product: CASRRTGLAGELFF.

The chain combines TRBV11-2 with TRBJ2-1; 9 positions agree with TRBD1. The CDR3 spans 16 residues. Germline loops: CDR1 SGHAT, CDR2 FQNNGV. V was pared by 5 bases and J by 5 bases, with 10 bases of the junction left unmatched. The CDR3 sequence is CASSRTWDRVHNEQFF. CDR3 nucleotide sequence: TGTGCCAGCAGCCGTACGTGGGACAGGGTCCACAATGAGCAGTTCTTC. Full variable domain (remainder filled in from reference TRBV11-2 and TRBJ2-1): EAGVAQSPRYKIIEKRQSVAFWCNPISGHATLYWYQQILGQGPKLLIQFQNNGVVDDSQLPKDRFSAERLKGVDSTLKIQPAKLEDSAVYLCASSRTWDRVHNEQFFGPGTRLTVL.

This clone showed up just once. CDR3 sequence (DNA): TGTGCCAGCAGCCAACTAGGAGCGCAGTATTTT. Residues: CASSQLGAQYF. The chain uses TRBV3-1 (or the pseudogene TRBV3-2) and TRBJ2-3; D not certain. V lost 2 bases to trimming and J lost 10 bases, with 7 bases between them. Per germline, CDR1 LGHDT and CDR2 YNNKEL (reference sequence). The CDR3 runs to 11 residues.

Notes on this clone: An end of the junction differs from the germline gene, which may be a read error. V is TRBV29-1 and J is TRBJ2-5; 15 positions match TRBD2. Germline lookup yields CDR1 SQVTM and CDR2 ANQGSEA. This CDR3 spans 15 amino acids. Here the CDR3 reads CSVEGTSGRQETQYF. CDR3 DNA sequence: TGCAGCGTCGAAGGGACTAGCGGGAGGCAAGAGACCCAGTACTTC.

This chain connects TRBV19 to TRBJ1-5, with 7 positions matching TRBD1. The CDR3 is made up of 12 amino acids. Trimming removed 11 bases from V and 7 bases from J; junction bases left unmatched: 8. CDR1 is LNHDA, CDR2 SQIVND, per germline (reference sequence). The CDR3: CARSTGEQPQHF. DNA of the CDR3: TGTGCCCGATCTACAGGGGAACAGCCCCAGCATTTT.